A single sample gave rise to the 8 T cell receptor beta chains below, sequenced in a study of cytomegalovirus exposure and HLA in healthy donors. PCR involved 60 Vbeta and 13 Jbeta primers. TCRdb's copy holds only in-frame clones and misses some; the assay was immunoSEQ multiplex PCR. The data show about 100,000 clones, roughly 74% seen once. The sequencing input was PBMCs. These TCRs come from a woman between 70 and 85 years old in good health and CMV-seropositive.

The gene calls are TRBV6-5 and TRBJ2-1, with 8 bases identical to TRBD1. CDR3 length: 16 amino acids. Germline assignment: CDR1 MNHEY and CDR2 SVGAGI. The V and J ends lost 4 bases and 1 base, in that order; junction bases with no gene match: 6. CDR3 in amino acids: CASSSQGVLSYNEQFF. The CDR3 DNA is TGTGCCAGCAGTTCACAGGGGGTCTTATCCTACAATGAGCAGTTCTTC.

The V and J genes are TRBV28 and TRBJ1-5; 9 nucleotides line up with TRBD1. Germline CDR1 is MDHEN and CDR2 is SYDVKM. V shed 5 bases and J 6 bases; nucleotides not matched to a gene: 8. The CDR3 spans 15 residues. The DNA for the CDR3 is TGTGCCAGCAGTGAAGGGACAGGGCAGGGTCAGCCCCAGCATTTT. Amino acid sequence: CASSEGTGQGQPQHF.

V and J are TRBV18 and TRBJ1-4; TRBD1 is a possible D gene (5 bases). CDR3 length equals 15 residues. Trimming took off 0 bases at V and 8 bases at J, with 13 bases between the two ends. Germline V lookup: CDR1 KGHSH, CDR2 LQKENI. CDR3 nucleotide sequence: TGTGCCAGCTCACCACCGGGGGGTCGGAAGGAAAAACTGTTTTTT. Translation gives CASSPPGGRKEKLFF. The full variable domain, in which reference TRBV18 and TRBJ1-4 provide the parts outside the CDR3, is NAGVMQNPRHLVRRRGQEARLRCSPMKGHSHVYWYRQLPEEGLKFMVYLQKENIIDESGMPKERFSAEFPKEGPSILRIQQVVRGDSAAYFCASSPPGGRKEKLFFGSGTQLSVL.

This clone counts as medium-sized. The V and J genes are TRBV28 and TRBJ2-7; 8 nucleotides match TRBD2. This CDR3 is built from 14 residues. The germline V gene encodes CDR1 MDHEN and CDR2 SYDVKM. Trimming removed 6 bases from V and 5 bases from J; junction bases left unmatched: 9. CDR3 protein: CASSRREGRNEQYF. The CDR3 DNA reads TGTGCCAGCAGCCGTCGGGAGGGCCGGAACGAGCAGTACTTC.

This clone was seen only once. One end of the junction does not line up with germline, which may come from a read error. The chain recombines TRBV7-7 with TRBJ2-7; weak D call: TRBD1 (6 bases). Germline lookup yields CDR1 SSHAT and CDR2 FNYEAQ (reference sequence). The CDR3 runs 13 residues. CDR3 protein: CASSSTTGTEQYF. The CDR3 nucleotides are TGTGCTAGCAGCTCGACTACAGGGACCGAGCAGTACTTC.

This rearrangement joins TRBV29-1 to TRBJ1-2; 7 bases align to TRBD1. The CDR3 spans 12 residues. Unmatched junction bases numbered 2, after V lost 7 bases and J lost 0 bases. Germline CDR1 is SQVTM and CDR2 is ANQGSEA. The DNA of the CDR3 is TGCAGCGCCGGGACAGCTAACTATGGCTACACCTTC. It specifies CSAGTANYGYTF.

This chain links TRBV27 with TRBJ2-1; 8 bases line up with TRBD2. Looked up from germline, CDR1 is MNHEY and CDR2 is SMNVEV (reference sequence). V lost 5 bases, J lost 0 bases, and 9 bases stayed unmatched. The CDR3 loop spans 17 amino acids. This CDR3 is CASSPTSGRSSYNEQFF. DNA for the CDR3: TGTGCCAGCAGTCCTACGAGCGGGAGAAGCTCCTACAATGAGCAGTTCTTC.

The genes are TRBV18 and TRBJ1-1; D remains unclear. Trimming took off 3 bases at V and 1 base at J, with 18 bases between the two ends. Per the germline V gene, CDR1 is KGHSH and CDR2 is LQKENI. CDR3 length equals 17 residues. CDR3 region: CASSPTQLNFQNTEAFF. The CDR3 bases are TGTGCCAGCTCACCTACCCAACTAAATTTCCAGAACACTGAAGCTTTCTTT.